This passage covers 16 T cell receptor beta chains from one sample sequenced in a study of molecular identifiers for immune sequencing clone quantification (dated by TCRdb to 2016 to 2018). Library preparation used PCR. Data came from a NextSeq 500. TCRdb cleaned the public reads at Q25 with fastp, built clones with MiXCR and kept in-frame beta chains. CDR3 protein duplicates are merged, each entry listing the most common genes and DNA. This sample has about 86,000 distinct CDR3 sequences in its table, and roughly 25% of those were observed once. Approximately 0.78% of the sample belongs to the ten largest clones. Specimen: naive CD8+ T cells from blood, with Jurkat cell RNA spiked in. The cell subset or site label on this specimen signifies: FACS-sorted CD8+CD4-CCR7+CD45RA+ naive T cells. These receptors all stem from a human donor in good health. Some libraries in this study had Jurkat cell RNA spiked in.

At least ten counts were recorded for this clonotype. The chain links TRBV7-9 to TRBJ2-7; perhaps D is TRBD1 or TRBD2 (5 bases each). V was cut by 3 bases and J by 4 bases, with 13 bases left in between. The length of the CDR3 is 14 residues. Germline assignment: CDR1 SEHNR and CDR2 FQNEAQ (reference sequence). DNA for the CDR3: TGTGCCAGCAGCTTCACCGGGACGGATTACGAGCAGTACTTC. Its protein is CASSFTGTDYEQYF. Full variable domain (outside the CDR3, taken from reference TRBV7-9 and TRBJ2-7): DTGVSQNPRHKITKRGQNVTFRCDPISEHNRLYWYRQTLGQGPEFLTYFQNEAQLEKSRLLSDRFSAERPKGSFSTLEIQRTEQGDSAMYLCASSFTGTDYEQYFGPGTRLTVT.

This clonotype appeared a few times. The V and J genes are TRBV5-6 and TRBJ2-3, with 12 nucleotides matching TRBD1. Germline V lookup: CDR1 SGHDT, CDR2 YYEEEE. This CDR3 is 16 amino acids long. Trimming took 4 bases from V and 0 from J; bases not matched to a gene: 3. CDR3 in amino acids: CASSGGTGGSTDTQYF. CDR3 DNA sequence: TGTGCCAGCAGCGGCGGGACAGGGGGCAGCACAGATACGCAGTATTTT.

A remark on this clonotype: The junction does not match germline at one end; this may be a read error. The rearrangement joins TRBV4-3 to TRBJ1-1; D is unclear. This CDR3 is built from 16 residues. Germline loops: CDR1 LGHNA, CDR2 YSLEER. CDR3 sequence reads: CASSQDFSDLNTEAVF. CDR3 nucleotides: TGCGCCAGCAGCCAAGATTTTAGTGATTTGAACACTGAAGCTGTCTTT.

The sample holds many counts of this clonotype. The genes are TRBV29-1 and TRBJ1-2; no firm D call. The germline V gene encodes CDR1 SQVTM and CDR2 ANQGSEA. The length of the CDR3 is 14 residues. The ends were cut back, 3 bases at V and 3 bases at J, with 14 bases in the middle. CDR3 sequence reads: CSVEIPGVDYGYTF. The CDR3, as DNA: TGCAGCGTTGAGATACCGGGAGTCGACTATGGCTACACCTTC.

Concerning this clonotype: An end of the junction does not agree with germline; a read error may underlie this. This chain uses TRBV30 with TRBJ2-1, with 8 nucleotides matching TRBD2. This CDR3 comprises 16 residues. Germline V gives CDR1 GTSNPN, CDR2 SVGIG (reference sequence). The CDR3 is CVWSVNARLACNEQFF. The CDR3 DNA reads TGTGTCTGGAGTGTAAACGCGAGACTAGCGTGCAATGAGCAGTTCTTC. Supplemented by reference TRBV30 and TRBJ2-1, the full variable domain reads SQTIHQWPATLVQPVGSPLSLECTVEGTSNPNLYWYRQAAGRGLQLLFYSVGIGQISSEVPQNLSASRPQDRQFILSSKKLLLSDSGFYLCVWSVNARLACNEQFFGPGTRLTVL.

The chain employs TRBV30 and TRBJ1-2; TRBD1 might be the D (5 bases). This CDR3 is 15 amino acids long. The V end was cut by 2 bases, the J end by 1 base, with 14 bases between. Germline-derived CDR1 and CDR2 are GTSNPN and SVGIG (reference sequence). DNA of the CDR3: TGTGCCTGGAGTCGCAAGGGACTGATTAACTATGGCTACACCTTC. As protein: CAWSRKGLINYGYTF.

A remark on this clonotype: A much larger clone sits a single nucleotide away, making a read error possible. The gene calls are TRBV4-1 and TRBJ2-1; D perhaps matches TRBD1 (6 bases). Germline CDR1 MGHRA, CDR2 YSYEKL. This CDR3 has 13 amino acids. V was cut by 3 bases and J by 9 bases, with 12 bases left in between. Written as DNA, the CDR3 is TGCGCCAGCAGCCAGCGGACAGACAGTGAGCAGTTCTTC. Amino acid sequence: CASSQRTDSEQFF.

Concerning this clonotype itself: A much larger clone lies one base from this, so it may be a read error. Lacking the conserved final phenylalanine or tryptophan, this CDR3 likely reflects a read error. The chain links TRBV5-1 to TRBJ1-1, with 7 nucleotides matching TRBD1. V lost 0 bases, J lost 3 bases, and 5 bases stayed unmatched. CDR3 length: 15 residues. The germline gives CDR1 SGHRS, CDR2 YFSETQ. As DNA, the CDR3 is TGCGCCAGCAGCTTGGGACCGGGACAGCACACTGAAGCTTTCTAT. Translated, it gives CASSLGPGQHTEAFY.

The DNA of the CDR3 is TGTGCCAGCAGCGTAACAGCGTTCGCGTACACTGAAGCTTTCTTT. As protein: CASSVTAFAYTEAFF. V and J are TRBV9 and TRBJ1-1, with D uncertain. The CDR3 consists of 15 residues. V lost 1 base to trimming and J lost 3 bases, with 13 bases between them. Germline V gene data show CDR1 as SGDLS and CDR2 as YYNGEE.

This clonotype came up many times. The V gene is TRBV7-6, the J gene TRBJ1-1; D is undetermined. CDR3 size: 16 residues. Deletions cut 1 base from V and 0 bases from J, with 12 bases between. Germline V gives CDR1 SGHVS, CDR2 FNYEAQ. CDR3 protein: CASSLGAVELNTEAFF. The CDR3 bases are TGTGCCAGCAGCTTAGGCGCAGTCGAACTGAACACTGAAGCTTTCTTT.

This clonotype has at least ten counts. V and J are TRBV27 and TRBJ1-1, with D unclear. Trimming shortened V by 5 bases and J by 3 bases, and 10 bases separated the two germline ends. CDR1 and CDR2 from the germline V gene are MNHEY and SMNVEV (reference sequence). The CDR3 is 13 amino acids. CDR3 coding DNA: TGTGCCAGCAGTCTTACTCCTTACACTGAAGCTTTCTTT. Translation gives CASSLTPYTEAFF.

The V and J genes are TRBV29-1 and TRBJ2-5; the D gene is possibly TRBD2 (7 bases). CDR1 and CDR2 from the germline V gene are SQVTM and ANQGSEA. The CDR3 totals 14 residues. The V gene lost 6 bases and the J gene lost 4 bases, with 18 bases spanning the gap. The CDR3 loop is CSVWEAGEGETQYF. In DNA form, the CDR3 reads TGCAGCGTATGGGAGGCAGGGGAGGGAGAGACCCAGTACTTC.

This clonotype was seen only a few times. The CDR3 region is CASSQANGNEQFF. Here the CDR3 DNA reads TGTGCCAGCAGCCAAGCTAACGGAAATGAGCAGTTCTTC. The chain uses TRBV4-2 and TRBJ2-1, with D unclear. This CDR3 spans 13 amino acids. Trimming shortened V by 1 base and J by 7 bases, and 8 bases separated the two germline ends. Per the germline V gene, CDR1 is LGHNA and CDR2 is YNFKEQ.

As regards this clonotype: This may come from a read error, since a much larger clone is one base off. This sequence joins TRBV7-8 and TRBJ2-7, with D uncertain. Germline assignment: CDR1 SGHVS and CDR2 FQNEAQ. V was trimmed by 1 base and J by 8 bases, leaving 9 bases between them. This CDR3 has 12 residues. CDR3 DNA: TGTGCCAGCAGCTTAGATAACCCCAAGCAGTACTTC. Protein: CASSLDNPKQYF.

V gene TRBV5-5 combines with J gene TRBJ1-5; a possible D gene is TRBD1 (5 bases). The CDR3 is 15 residues long. Trimming removed 4 bases at V and 2 bases at J, with 13 bases between. Germline CDR1 is SGHKS and CDR2 is YYEKEE (reference sequence). CDR3 loop: CASSPGTVGNQPQHF. CDR3 in DNA: TGTGCCAGCAGCCCGGGGACCGTTGGCAATCAGCCCCAGCATTTT.

The V gene is TRBV6-2 or TRBV6-3, the J gene TRBJ1-5, with D unresolved. The CDR3 covers 17 residues. Trimming removed 4 bases at V and 0 bases at J, with 16 bases between. The germline V gene has CDR1 MNHEY and CDR2 SVGEGT. This CDR3 is CASSSTPGRYSNQPQHF. Here the CDR3 DNA reads TGTGCCAGCAGTTCCACGCCAGGAAGATATAGCAATCAGCCCCAGCATTTT.